This T cell receptor (beta chain) was sequenced for a study of OX40 agonist ivuxolimab in advanced cancers. General study results and limits: Expansion of clones was among the lowest in partial responders at 0.1-3.0 mg/kg. On average, CD8+ T cells showed a greater number of expanded clones than CD4+.

As for this clone: What it binds is not known.

The method was immunoSEQ multiplex PCR; TCRdb's version includes in-frame clones alone and lacks a portion of them. The sample records 95,000 to 150,000 clones, around 93% being singletons. Autoimmune disease history or systemic immunosuppression barred patients. The germline V gene has CDR1 MNHEY and CDR2 SVGAGI. There are 13 residues in the CDR3. V lost 2 bases and J lost 4, with 3 bases in between. The TCR comes from an adult with an advanced solid tumor such as melanoma, head and neck, liver or kidney cancer. The material was CD4+ or CD8+ T cells sorted from blood, obtained in a trial of the OX40 agonist ivuxolimab. The chain recombines TRBV6-5 with TRBJ1-6; no definite D call. CDR3 DNA: TGTGCCAGCAGTTACGATTATAATTCACCCCTCCACTTT. This translates into CASSYDYNSPLHF.